Following are 23 T cell receptor beta chains from one sample sequenced in a study of cytomegalovirus exposure and HLA in healthy donors. It was with 60 Vbeta and 13 Jbeta primers that the PCR ran. The protocol was immunoSEQ multiplex PCR, while the TCRdb copy is restricted to in-frame clones and leaves out a portion. The table shows about 140,000 clones, with about four fifths occurring only once. Sequencing used PBMCs. These TCRs come from a man aged 25 to 40 in good health and CMV-seronegative.

The rearrangement uses TRBV2 and TRBJ2-1, with D possibly matching TRBD1 (6 bases). Germline-derived CDR1 and CDR2 are SNHLY and FYNNEI. V was clipped by 6 bases and J by 4 bases, with 7 bases between them. CDR3 size: 12 residues. CDR3 sequence: CASRGQYNEQFF. CDR3 DNA: TGTGCCAGCAGAGGACAGTACAATGAGCAGTTCTTC.

This rearrangement joins TRBV5-1 to TRBJ1-4, with TRBD1 identical over 12 bases. The CDR3 sequence is 14 residues long. Germline V gene data show CDR1 as SGHRS and CDR2 as YFSETQ. V gave up 2 bases and J gave up 10 bases; unmatched junction bases: 3. The CDR3 reads CASSLGTGGGKLFF. The DNA for the CDR3 is TGCGCCAGCAGCTTAGGGACAGGGGGCGGAAAACTGTTTTTT. Full variable domain (remainder filled in from reference TRBV5-1 and TRBJ1-4): KAGVTQTPRYLIKTRGQQVTLSCSPISGHRSVSWYQQTPGQGLQFLFEYFSETQRNKGNFPGRFSGRQFSNSRSEMNVSTLELGDSALYLCASSLGTGGGKLFFGSGTQLSVL.

This clone was recorded a few times. In nucleotides, the CDR3 is TGCGCCAGCAGCTTACCGGGAGACGGGGTGACTGGAAACACCATATATTTT. Its protein is CASSLPGDGVTGNTIYF. The V and J genes are TRBV5-1 and TRBJ1-3; D unresolved. CDR3 length equals 17 residues. Looked up from germline, CDR1 is SGHRS and CDR2 is YFSETQ. Trimming pared 2 bases from V and 2 bases from J, leaving 17 bases between.

The chain carries TRBV6-5 and TRBJ2-7; a weak D match, TRBD2 (6 bases). This CDR3 contains 12 residues. V lost 10 bases to trimming and J lost 1 base, with 11 bases between them. Germline V CDR1 and CDR2: MNHEY, SVGAGI. CDR3 nucleotides: TGTGCCACCGAGGGACTTTCCTACGAGCAGTACTTC. Its translation is CATEGLSYEQYF.

The CDR3 spells CASSPGGGSTDTQYF. CDR3 DNA sequence: TGCGCCAGCAGTCCTGGGGGGGGATCGACAGATACGCAGTATTTT. The chain uses TRBV10-1 and TRBJ2-3, with 7 nucleotides matching TRBD2. The germline gives CDR1 WNHNN, CDR2 SYGVQD (reference sequence). The CDR3 totals 15 residues. V was clipped by 5 bases and J by 3 bases; unmatched bases: 8.

The chain combines TRBV4-1 with TRBJ1-5; 8 bases fit TRBD1. The CDR3 spans 15 residues. Per germline, CDR1 MGHRA and CDR2 YSYEKL. The V segment lost 5 bases and the J segment 4 bases; nucleotides outside the gene matches: 7. CDR3 amino acids: CASSFGQGLNQPQHF. In DNA, the CDR3 is TGCGCCAGCAGCTTCGGACAGGGACTAAATCAGCCCCAGCATTTT.

This chain connects TRBV4-1 to TRBJ1-2, with D possibly TRBD1 on 5 matching bases. Germline loops: CDR1 MGHRA, CDR2 YSYEKL. Deletions cut 3 bases from V and 9 bases from J, with 14 bases between. The CDR3 loop spans 13 amino acids. The CDR3 nucleotides are TGCGCCAGCAGCCACGTACAGGACGGAAGCTACACCTTC. Its protein product is CASSHVQDGSYTF.

The chain joins TRBV28 to TRBJ1-6, with TRBD1 matching over 8 bases. This CDR3 is 16 amino acids long. J lost 2 bases, V lost 6 bases, and 6 bases had no gene match. The germline CDR1 and CDR2 sequences are MDHEN and SYDVKM. For the CDR3, the DNA is TGTGCCAGCAGCGCTCCGGGACAGGCCTATAATTCACCCCTCCACTTT. This codes for CASSAPGQAYNSPLHF.

The genes are TRBV9 and TRBJ2-4; the match to TRBD2 covers 8 bases. Looked up from germline, CDR1 is SGDLS and CDR2 is YYNGEE. The CDR3 loop spans 15 amino acids. Losses at the gene ends were 3 bases for V and 4 bases for J; bases not matched to a gene: 6. The CDR3 loop reads CASSGSGGAKNIQYF. In DNA, the CDR3 is TGTGCCAGCAGCGGGTCCGGGGGGGCGAAAAACATTCAGTACTTC.

The genes are TRBV9 and TRBJ1-2; D not certain. Germline V CDR1 and CDR2: SGDLS, YYNGEE. The CDR3 runs 15 residues. The V gene lost 0 bases and the J gene lost 0 bases, with 9 bases spanning the gap. CDR3 region: CASSVEGVANYGYTF. The CDR3 DNA follows: TGTGCCAGCAGCGTAGAAGGAGTCGCTAACTATGGCTACACCTTC.

This chain joins TRBV27 and TRBJ1-2; unclear D gene. This CDR3 has 12 amino acids. The V end lost 8 bases, the J end lost 8 bases, and 15 bases lay between the germline ends. CDR1 and CDR2 from the germline V gene are MNHEY and SMNVEV (reference sequence). The CDR3 DNA sequence: TGTGCCAGCTTTGAGTTAGCCAAGGGCTACACCTTC. Residues: CASFELAKGYTF.

This clone was observed once. This chain links TRBV10-3 with TRBJ2-3; 11 nucleotides align to TRBD2. Losses at the gene ends were 4 bases for V and 5 bases for J; bases not matched to a gene: 8. The V gene's germline CDR1 is ENHRY and CDR2 SYGVKD. The length of the CDR3 is 16 residues. CDR3 in amino acids: CAISGVSGRVQDTQYF. The CDR3 DNA reads TGTGCCATCAGTGGGGTTAGCGGGAGGGTTCAAGATACGCAGTATTTT.

The rearrangement joins TRBV5-6 to TRBJ2-1, with 8 bases that match TRBD2. This CDR3 contains 15 residues. Germline CDR1 and CDR2: SGHDT and YYEEEE. V lost 4 bases and J lost 5; bases outside the gene matches: 8. The CDR3 is CASSTAGGIDNEQFF. For the CDR3, the DNA is TGTGCCAGCAGCACTGCGGGAGGCATCGACAATGAGCAGTTCTTC.

The chain is built from TRBV27 and TRBJ1-5; a possible D gene is TRBD1 (5 bases). Per germline, CDR1 MNHEY and CDR2 SMNVEV (reference sequence). CDR3 length: 13 residues. V was clipped by 4 bases and J by 1 base, with 5 bases between them. CDR3 in amino acids: CASSYRSNQPQHF. Here the CDR3 DNA reads TGTGCCAGCAGTTACAGGAGCAATCAGCCCCAGCATTTT.

The V call is TRBV5-8, the J call TRBJ2-5; 8 nucleotides align to TRBD1. Germline CDR1 reads SGHTS; CDR2 reads YDEGEE. This CDR3 region has 15 residues. V lost 4 bases, J lost 9 bases, and 14 bases stayed unmatched. The CDR3 sequence is CASSPRVGQGISQYF. CDR3 in DNA: TGTGCCAGCAGCCCCCGGGTTGGACAGGGAATTTCCCAGTACTTC.

The J gene is TRBJ1-5, the V gene TRBV7-2; D is possibly TRBD1 (6 bases). Trimming removed 2 bases at V and 6 bases at J, with 11 bases between. Germline V lookup: CDR1 SGHTA, CDR2 FQGNSA. The CDR3 has 14 residues. Written as DNA, the CDR3 is TGTGCCAGCAGCTTATGGGCAGGGGCTCAGCCCCAGCATTTT. It specifies CASSLWAGAQPQHF.

The chain is built from TRBV28 and TRBJ2-2, with a tentative D call TRBD1 (6 bases). The CDR3 is 14 amino acids. Trimming shortened V by 3 bases and J by 1 base, and 6 bases separated the two germline ends. CDR1 and CDR2 (germline): MDHEN, SYDVKM. The chain's CDR3 is CASSLGQNTGELFF. CDR3 DNA sequence: TGTGCCAGCAGTTTGGGACAGAACACCGGGGAGCTGTTTTTT.

This chain connects TRBV4-1 to TRBJ1-3, with TRBD1 identical over 7 bases. Germline CDR1 and CDR2: MGHRA and YSYEKL. CDR3 length: 15 residues. J lost 4 bases, V lost 1 base, and 4 bases had no gene match. In nucleotides, the CDR3 is TGCGCCAGCAGCCAAGTACAGGGGATCGGAAACACCATATATTTT. It yields the protein CASSQVQGIGNTIYF.

The rearrangement links TRBV19 to TRBJ2-6; 7 nucleotides match TRBD2. Germline trimming cut 5 bases from V and 0 bases from J; bases unmatched to any gene: 4. Germline CDR1 reads LNHDA; CDR2 reads SQIVND (reference sequence). The CDR3 has 16 residues. The CDR3 loop reads CASSGERGSGANVLTF. The CDR3 DNA reads TGTGCCAGTAGTGGAGAGCGGGGCTCTGGGGCCAACGTCCTGACTTTC.

This chain connects TRBV19 to TRBJ2-7; 7 bases match TRBD1. Germline lookup yields CDR1 LNHDA and CDR2 SQIVND (reference sequence). The CDR3 has 15 residues. Trimming took 6 bases from V and 2 from J; bases not matched to a gene: 10. The CDR3 nucleotides are TGTGCCAGTAGCCCGGGACAGACTCTTCCCTACGAGCAGTACTTC. Translation: CASSPGQTLPYEQYF.

In this sample, this clone turned up once. This sequence joins TRBV7-3 and TRBJ2-2; 8 nucleotides line up with TRBD2. This CDR3 has 15 residues. V lost 5 bases to trimming and J lost 5 bases; unmatched junction nucleotides: 7. Germline CDR1 is SGHTA and CDR2 is FQGTGA. The CDR3 sequence is CASSHGTSETGELFF. The CDR3, as DNA: TGTGCCAGCAGCCACGGGACTAGTGAGACCGGGGAGCTGTTTTTT.

For this clone: Mismatch with germline at one junction end may stem from a read error. This sequence joins TRBV5-6 and TRBJ1-5, with TRBD1 as a possible D gene (5 bases). CDR1 SGHDT and CDR2 YYEEEE come from the germline V gene. CDR3 length equals 15 residues. For the CDR3, the DNA is TGTGCCAGCAGCTTCAGGCAGGGTGTCAATCAGCCCCAGAATTTT. It is translated as CASSFRQGVNQPQNF.

The genes are TRBV5-6 and TRBJ2-2, with TRBD2 matching over 8 bases. With 2 bases clipped from V and 2 bases from J, the junction kept 8 bases outside the gene matches. CDR3 length equals 17 residues. Germline loops: CDR1 SGHDT, CDR2 YYEEEE. CDR3 nucleotide sequence: TGTGCCAGCAGCTTTACCACGGGAGGGCCCAACACCGGGGAGCTGTTTTTT. This encodes CASSFTTGGPNTGELFF.